This is a list of T cell receptor beta chains from one sample in a study of cytomegalovirus exposure and HLA in healthy donors. TCRdb's copy holds only in-frame clones and misses some; the assay was immunoSEQ multiplex PCR. This table has 75,000 to 90,000 clones, 90% to 97% appearing once. The sample comprised PBMCs. Receptors originate from a man between 18 and 35 years old in good health and CMV-seropositive. Each CDR3 is given with its conserved first and last residue. The D gene is left open where the match is weak. Rows give clone size only sometimes, using once, few, many, or a class for an expanded clone.

D: TRBD1; V: TRBV30; J: TRBJ1-2; size: -; DNA: TGTGCCTGGAGTAAGTGGACAGGGGGTGCCTATGGCTACACCTTC; CDR3: CAWSKWTGGAYGYTF
D: -; V: TRBV15; J: TRBJ1-1; size: once; DNA: TGTGCCACCAGCAGAGGAAATACAGGGTGGGACACTGAAGCTTTCTTT; CDR3: CATSRGNTGWDTEAFF
D: TRBD2; V: TRBV6-6; J: TRBJ2-1; size: -; DNA: TGTGCCAGCAGTTACCGTGAGGAAGCGGGGGACATCGAGCAGTTCTTC; CDR3: CASSYREEAGDIEQFF
D: -; V: TRBV27; J: TRBJ2-7; size: -; DNA: TGTGCCAGCAGCCCGCGGGCCACCTACGAGCAGTACTTC; CDR3: CASSPRATYEQYF
D: -; V: TRBV6-5; J: TRBJ2-3; size: few; DNA: TGTGCCAGCAGTTACTCTAGCGACCACACAGATACGCAGTATTTT; CDR3: CASSYSSDHTDTQYF
D: TRBD2; V: TRBV5-1; J: TRBJ2-3; size: -; DNA: TGCGCCAGCAGCTTGACGGGAGGGTTCACAGATACGCAGTATTTT; CDR3: CASSLTGGFTDTQYF
D: -; V: TRBV6-1; J: TRBJ1-1; size: -; DNA: TGTGCCAGCAGTGAAGGATGGGGGGGCTTATGGACTGAAGCTTTCTTT; CDR3: CASSEGWGGLWTEAFF
D: -; V: TRBV4-1; J: TRBJ2-7; size: -; DNA: TGCGCCAGCAGCCAGACCGGGACACTCTCCTACGAGCAGTACTTC; CDR3: CASSQTGTLSYEQYF
D: -; V: TRBV6-1; J: TRBJ2-7; size: -; DNA: TGTGCCAGCAGTGAAGCGGACATCTACGAGCAGTACTTC; CDR3: CASSEADIYEQYF
D: -; V: TRBV28; J: TRBJ2-5; size: -; DNA: TGTGCCAGCAGTTTGGACACACAAGAGACCCAGTACTTC; CDR3: CASSLDTQETQYF
D: -; V: TRBV9; J: TRBJ2-5; size: -; DNA: TGTGCCAGCAGCGTAGGGGTCTGGGTGGAGGAGACCCAGTACTTC; CDR3: CASSVGVWVEETQYF
D: TRBD1; V: TRBV10-3; J: TRBJ2-3; size: -; DNA: TGTGCCATCAAAGGACAGGGGGCAGGAGATACGCAGTATTTT; CDR3: CAIKGQGAGDTQYF
D: -; V: TRBV19; J: TRBJ2-7; size: -; DNA: TGTGCCAGTAGTACCAACATCGCGGGCTACGAGCAGTACTTC; CDR3: CASSTNIAGYEQYF
D: -; V: TRBV28; J: TRBJ2-1; size: -; DNA: TGTGCCAGCAGTTCCTCCACCGTAATAGCAGGGGAGCAGTTCTTC; CDR3: CASSSSTVIAGEQFF
D: -; V: TRBV11-2; J: TRBJ1-4; size: -; DNA: TGTGCCAGCAGCATAGGAAAGGAGCGGAAACTGTTTTTT; CDR3: CASSIGKERKLFF
D: TRBD2; V: TRBV9; J: TRBJ2-5; size: -; DNA: TGTGCCAGCAGCCTGGGTCCCACGGGGGGGACCCAGTACTTC; CDR3: CASSLGPTGGTQYF
D: -; V: TRBV28; J: TRBJ2-5; size: -; DNA: TGTGCCAGCAGACACGCGGTAGCGTGGGAGACCCAGTACTTC; CDR3: CASRHAVAWETQYF
D: TRBD2; V: TRBV6-1; J: TRBJ2-5; size: -; DNA: TGTGCCAGCAGTGAATGGGGGGGCCAAGAGACCCAGTACTTC; CDR3: CASSEWGGQETQYF
D: TRBD2; V: TRBV5-6; J: TRBJ2-1; size: -; DNA: TGTGCCAGCAGCTTACGGGAGGGCAGCAATGAGCAGTTCTTC; CDR3: CASSLREGSNEQFF
D: -; V: TRBV19; J: TRBJ2-7; size: -; DNA: TGTGCCAGTAGGCGAGGGTCGGGGTACGAGCAGTACTTC; CDR3: CASRRGSGYEQYF
D: -; V: TRBV5-1; J: TRBJ1-1; size: -; DNA: TGCGCCAGCAGCTTGGTAGTGAACACTGAAGCTTTCTTT; CDR3: CASSLVVNTEAFF
D: -; V: TRBV5-1; J: TRBJ1-5; size: -; DNA: TGCGCCAGCAGCTTGGGGGCGGGGGGCGACAATCAGCCCCAGCATTTT; CDR3: CASSLGAGGDNQPQHF
D: TRBD1; V: TRBV9; J: TRBJ1-3; size: -; DNA: TGTGCCAGCAGCGCTTGGACAGGGATCGCTGGAAACACCATATATTTT; CDR3: CASSAWTGIAGNTIYF
D: -; V: TRBV19; J: TRBJ1-1; size: -; DNA: TGTGCCAGTCCACCCTACAGGGATGAGAACACTGAAGCTTTCTTT; CDR3: CASPPYRDENTEAFF
D: TRBD1; V: TRBV10-2; J: TRBJ1-3; size: once; DNA: TGCGCCAGCAGTGAGTGGACAGGGGGCTCTGGAAACACCATATATTTT; CDR3: CASSEWTGGSGNTIYF
D: -; V: TRBV27; J: TRBJ2-4; size: -; DNA: TGTGCCAGCAGCCAAAGGGGGTCTAGTCAAAACATTCAGTACTTC; CDR3: CASSQRGSSQNIQYF
D: TRBD2; V: TRBV7-9; J: TRBJ2-1; size: -; DNA: TGTGCCAGCAGCTCCCGGGGGGTCAATGAGCAGTTCTTC; CDR3: CASSSRGVNEQFF
D: -; V: TRBV25-1; J: TRBJ2-1; size: -; DNA: TGTGCCAGCAAGCCTAGCATCGTTGATGAGCAGTTCTTC; CDR3: CASKPSIVDEQFF
D: TRBD2; V: TRBV6-4; J: TRBJ2-3; size: -; DNA: TGTGCCAGCAGTGTCGCTAGCGGGAGGGCAGATACGCAGTATTTT; CDR3: CASSVASGRADTQYF
D: -; V: TRBV2; J: TRBJ2-6; size: -; DNA: TGTGCCAGCAGTGAAGGGGCAGGGCTAACGGGGGCCAACGTCCTGACTTTC; CDR3: CASSEGAGLTGANVLTF
D: -; V: TRBV7-9; J: TRBJ1-1; size: -; DNA: TGTGCCAGCAGCCCCGGACAGATGAACACTGAAGCTTTCTTT; CDR3: CASSPGQMNTEAFF
D: TRBD2; V: TRBV11-2; J: TRBJ2-1; size: -; DNA: TGTGCCAGCAGCTTCAGACTAGCGTCTCAGTTAGTAAATGAGCAGTTCTTC; CDR3: CASSFRLASQLVNEQFF
D: TRBD2; V: TRBV28; J: TRBJ2-7; size: -; DNA: TGTGCCAGCACGACCTACGCGGGAGCCTACGAGCAGTACTTC; CDR3: CASTTYAGAYEQYF
D: TRBD1; V: TRBV2; J: TRBJ1-4; size: -; DNA: TGTGCCAGCCAAAGACAGGGTGGGAGTGAAAAACTGTTTTTT; CDR3: CASQRQGGSEKLFF
D: TRBD1; V: TRBV5-6; J: TRBJ2-1; size: once; DNA: TGTGCCAGCAGCTCACTAAGGACAGGGGGAGCGAATGAGCAGTTCTTC; CDR3: CASSSLRTGGANEQFF
D: -; V: TRBV7-2; J: TRBJ2-1; size: once; DNA: TGTGCCAGCAGCTCCCCGCCCCGGGTACTAGCTTGCCCCTACAATGAGCAGTTCTTC; CDR3: CASSSPPRVLACPYNEQFF
D: TRBD1; V: TRBV14; J: TRBJ1-1; size: -; DNA: TGTGCCAGCAGCCATGGACAGGGCTGGGGCACTGAAGCTTTCTTT; CDR3: CASSHGQGWGTEAFF
D: TRBD1; V: TRBV5-1; J: TRBJ1-1; size: -; DNA: TGCGCCAGCGGAATAGCCGGGACAGGGCATTTCTTT; CDR3: CASGIAGTGHFF
D: TRBD1; V: TRBV6-1; J: TRBJ1-5; size: -; DNA: TGTGCCAGCAGTGATCGGGACAGGGATTTAAGGGCCCAGCATTTT; CDR3: CASSDRDRDLRAQHF
D: -; V: TRBV15; J: TRBJ1-1; size: -; DNA: TGTGCCACCAGCAGAGTCACCGGGAACACTGAAGCTTTCTTT; CDR3: CATSRVTGNTEAFF
D: TRBD2; V: TRBV9; J: TRBJ2-5; size: -; DNA: TGTGCCAGCAGCCGTCAGCTAGCGGGAGGACGCGAGACCCAGTACTTC; CDR3: CASSRQLAGGRETQYF
D: TRBD1; V: TRBV6-1; J: TRBJ2-7; size: -; DNA: TGTGCCAGCAGTGAGACTATTAGACAGGGGCAACCCTACGAGCAGTACTTC; CDR3: CASSETIRQGQPYEQYF
D: TRBD1; V: TRBV10-1; J: TRBJ2-3; size: once; DNA: TGCGCCAGCAGTGATATGGACAGGGTTATAACAGATACGCAGTATTTT; CDR3: CASSDMDRVITDTQYF
D: TRBD1; V: TRBV2; J: TRBJ1-2; size: -; DNA: TGTGCCAGCAGTGTGGGCACAGGGGCGGAGGGCTATGGCTACACCTTC; CDR3: CASSVGTGAEGYGYTF
D: -; V: TRBV18; J: TRBJ1-1; size: -; DNA: TGTGCCAGCTCACCGGTTAGGGGCGCCGCTGAAGCTTTCTTT; CDR3: CASSPVRGAAEAFF
D: -; V: TRBV6-1; J: TRBJ2-7; size: -; DNA: TGTGCCAGCAGTGTGGCAGCGCATACTGAAACCTACGAGCAGTACTTC; CDR3: CASSVAAHTETYEQYF
D: TRBD2; V: TRBV7-9; J: TRBJ2-3; size: once; DNA: TGTGCCAGCAGCCCAGCGGGGGGGAGCCCAGATACGCAGTATTTT; CDR3: CASSPAGGSPDTQYF
D: TRBD1; V: TRBV25-1; J: TRBJ2-2; size: -; DNA: TGTGCCAGCAACGGACAGGGAGAGACCGGGGAGCTGTTTTTT; CDR3: CASNGQGETGELFF
D: -; V: TRBV7-8; J: TRBJ2-4; size: -; DNA: TGTGCCAGCAGCTACACCCGGGACACCAAAAACATTCAGTACTTC; CDR3: CASSYTRDTKNIQYF
D: -; V: TRBV29-1; J: TRBJ2-7; size: once; DNA: TGCAGCGTTGATAGCAGGGGCGGTGACGAGCAGTACTTC; CDR3: CSVDSRGGDEQYF
D: TRBD2; V: TRBV10-3; J: TRBJ2-3; size: once; DNA: TGTGCCATCAGTAACGGGACTAGCGGGAAACTCACAGATACGCAGTATTTT; CDR3: CAISNGTSGKLTDTQYF
D: -; V: TRBV27; J: TRBJ2-1; size: -; DNA: TGTGCCAGCAGCCTTGCGGGGGCCCACAATGAGCAGTTCTTC; CDR3: CASSLAGAHNEQFF
D: -; V: TRBV6-5; J: TRBJ1-1; size: -; DNA: TGTGCCAGCAGTTACCGGGGGAACACTGAAGCTTTCTTT; CDR3: CASSYRGNTEAFF
D: TRBD1; V: TRBV4-2; J: TRBJ2-7; size: -; DNA: TGTGCCAGCAGCCTCCGGGACAGGGGTAACCACGAGCAGTACTTC; CDR3: CASSLRDRGNHEQYF